This T cell receptor (beta chain) was documented in a study of T cell responses to AZD1222 COVID-19 vaccine (dated by TCRdb to the early 2020s). At the level of the whole study: A total of just over 230 trial participants underwent TCR sequencing, of whom 207 had received two doses of AZD1222 and about 26 had received two doses of the MenACWY control vaccine. Trial participants were enrolled by age into 18-55, 56-69 and 70-plus year subgroups, with about 150, 28 and 57 TCR-sequenced participants respectively. Points the paper makes about the study in general: The vaccine-associated CD4 TCRs covered the entire spike protein, and the dominant responses fell in regions 160-218 and 743-854. Epitopes outside the regions mutated in the B.1.351 and B.1.1.7 variants were reportedly recognized by nearly half of the unique spike-specific TCRs. Because no day 14 peak-response samples were available, the repertoires could be characterized only after the peak T cell response. A significant rise in spike-specific TCR breadth and depth was observed after two AZD1222 doses relative to day 0 and relative to MenACWY recipients. Conclusions about previously exposed vaccinees are limited, since just five or six AZD1222 recipients were seropositive for SARS-CoV-2 at baseline. Participants were mostly white British and included more females than males, and it was suggested by the authors that clonal diversity may have been underestimated. In the small 56-69-year group, the increase in depth fell short of significance, most likely because of low power.

The CDR3 regions of human TCRbeta chains were analyzed by immunosequencing. The paper's processing steps were these. TCRs in the repertoires were compared against a reference library of SARS-CoV-2-specific TCRs that had been generated with the MIRA antigen-specificity platform. Breadth meant the fraction of unique TCRs that were SARS-CoV-2-associated, whereas depth meant the fraction of total T cells that were SARS-CoV-2-associated. Using the MIRA data, every spike-specific TCR was mapped to the spike region that the TCR reacted to and assigned to either a CD4 or a CD8 class. Log10-transformed breadth and depth values were compared by one-way ANOVA with Sidak's multiple comparisons tests. Entries here come from immuneACCESS through TCRdb and include only in-frame sequences with V and J called. Some clones fail to appear in such tables; in the studies checked, an unresolved V gene covers under half of the shortfall, and the cause of the remainder is unknown. That table gives V, J and clone size, and the DNA gave D and trimming. The sample data list more than 95,000 clones, and 86% of these were observed just once. The ten largest clones add up to approximately 3% of the sample.

The time point label of this sample denotes: about 28 days (+/-7) after the second vaccine dose. Reading the label with the study, this specimen's treatment or condition is: meningococcal conjugate vaccine given as trial control. Vaccinee samples came from UK trials COV001 and COV002, including a single-blind randomized controlled phase 2/3 trial of AZD1222 (ChAdOx1 nCoV-19) in healthy adults. For TCRbeta chain sequencing, PBMC samples from trial participants were taken at day 0 and at day 28 after the second dose. The CDR3 runs 16 amino acids, cysteine and phenylalanine included. Just CDR3 DNA is preserved here, 48 bases in frame from base 1. The V end gives up 4 bases and the J end 6 bases, leaving 11 bases in the junction not matched to a gene. The germline V gene encodes CDR1 LGHDT and CDR2 YNNKEL (reference sequence). Comments on this clone: What antigen it recognizes has not been identified. No base quality values were provided; no much bigger clone lies one nucleotide off.

Specimen: peripheral blood, collected 28 days after the second dose of the MenACWY control vaccine. The sequence came from an adult who received the MenACWY meningococcal vaccine as a control. The chain links TRBV3-1 (or the pseudogene TRBV3-2) with TRBJ2-3; the junction holds 9 bases that match TRBD1. The DNA reads TGTGCCAGCAGCCTTTTGGACAGGGGAGGGTGGGATACGCAGTATTTT. It translates as CASSLLDRGGWDTQYF.